This T cell receptor beta chain was retrieved from a study of neoadjuvant nivolumab and ipilimumab in lung cancer. Study-level information: The combination arm added day-1 ipilimumab 1 mg/kg to nivolumab 3 mg/kg on days 1, 15, 29.

Profiling relied on immunoSEQ multiplex PCR, and the TCRdb table lists in-frame clones only, not all of them. Of 9,100 or so clones in the sample, about 80% were seen once. With regard to this clone: Its specificity is unknown.

The study, taken as a whole, reports: Only a small number of samples underwent TCR sequencing. Blood richness before therapy tracked richness in tumors resected after neoadjuvant therapy.

The germline V gene has CDR1 MNHNS and CDR2 SASEGT. The CDR3 sequence is 12 residues long. V shed 4 bases and J shed 6 bases, with 6 bases lying between them. The specimen was tumor tissue, collected after neoadjuvant nivolumab, alone or with ipilimumab, at or shortly before surgery. This sequence joins TRBV6-1 and TRBJ1-4, with D unclear. The receptor was derived from an adult with non-small cell lung cancer. This CDR3 is CASSARDEKLFF. For the CDR3, the DNA is TGTGCCAGCAGTGCGCGGGATGAAAAACTGTTTTTT.